The 22 T cell receptor beta chains given below trace back to one sample, sequenced in a study of beta chain features in type 1 diabetes. Whole-study results and caveats: Among all four CD4+ subsets, Type 1 diabetes patients had TCRB CDR3s that were moderately but significantly shorter.

Isolated RNA was reverse transcribed in full, so expressed TCRB transcripts were sequenced. Repertoires were generated with immunoSEQ multiplex PCR, while TCRdb's copy carries only in-frame clones and drops some. The sample lists some 120,000 clones, around a sixth occurring once. These receptors have no identified antigens. The sample taken for sequencing was central memory CD4+ T cells from blood. These receptors all come from a young man with type 1 diabetes.

This clone occurred a few times. The gene calls are TRBV7-2 and TRBJ2-3; TRBD2 matches at 8 bases. CDR1 and CDR2 (germline): SGHTA, FQGNSA. After removal of 6 bases from V and 4 bases from J, the junction contained 6 bases not matched to a gene. CDR3 length: 14 residues. The CDR3 sequence is CASRRGGPPDTQYF. The CDR3 DNA reads TGTGCCAGCAGGCGCGGGGGGCCCCCAGATACGCAGTATTTT.

The CDR3 region is CASSPWTGPSEQYF. CDR3 in DNA: TGTGCCAGCAGCCCTTGGACAGGGCCCTCCGAGCAGTACTTC. This rearrangement joins TRBV7-9 to TRBJ2-7; TRBD1 matches 8 bases. The V gene's germline CDR1 is SEHNR and CDR2 FQNEAQ (reference sequence). The CDR3 spans 14 residues. Losses at the gene ends were 5 bases for V and 6 bases for J; bases not matched to a gene: 9.

The V call is TRBV13, the J call TRBJ2-1; 7 bases line up with TRBD1. CDR1 PRHDT and CDR2 FYEKMQ come from the germline V gene (reference sequence). The CDR3 is 15 amino acids. The V and J ends lost 6 bases and 2 bases, in that order; junction bases with no gene match: 7. In DNA form, the CDR3 reads TGTGCCAGCAGAAACGGACAGGCCACCTACAATGAGCAGTTCTTC. Translating gives CASRNGQATYNEQFF.

The chain carries TRBV25-1 and TRBJ1-6, with D unresolved. Trimming pared 6 bases from V and 0 bases from J, leaving 6 bases between. The CDR3 is 14 residues long. Germline V lookup: CDR1 MGHDK, CDR2 SYGVNS. Written as DNA, the CDR3 is TGTGCCAGCAGAGAGAGCTCCTATAATTCACCCCTCCACTTT. Its protein product is CASRESSYNSPLHF. The full variable domain, rest sourced from reference TRBV25-1 and TRBJ1-6, is EADIYQTPRYLVIGTGKKITLECSQTMGHDKMYWYQQDPGMELHLIHYSYGVNSTEKGDLSSESTVSRIRTEHFPLTLESARPSHTSQYLCASRESSYNSPLHFGNGTRLTVT.

This clone was picked up a small number of times. The chain couples TRBV30 to TRBJ1-5; 12 nucleotides align to TRBD1. CDR3 length: 15 residues. Trimming cost V 7 bases and J 4 bases; bases outside gene matches: 8. The germline V gene encodes CDR1 GTSNPN and CDR2 SVGIG (reference sequence). The CDR3 DNA follows: TGTGCCTTCCGGGGACAGGGGGCTGGGAATCAGCCCCAGCATTTT. Translating gives CAFRGQGAGNQPQHF.

This clone was picked up a small number of times. In DNA form, the CDR3 reads TGCGCCAGCAGCCAAGCCGGAGCCGAAGCTTTCTTT. Its protein is CASSQAGAEAFF. This sequence joins TRBV4-3 and TRBJ1-1; no clear D gene. The germline CDR1 and CDR2 sequences are LGHNA and YSLEER. Trimming took 1 base from V and 8 from J, leaving 8 bases between them. The CDR3 runs 12 residues.

The table lists this clone with a few counts. This CDR3 is missing its conserved last phenylalanine or tryptophan, likely due to a read error. This chain connects TRBV2 to TRBJ1-6; 10 nucleotides align to TRBD1. Germline trimming cut 4 bases from V and 3 bases from J; bases unmatched to any gene: 0. This CDR3 is 15 amino acids long. Germline CDR1 is SNHLY and CDR2 is FYNNEI. The DNA of the CDR3 is TGTGCCAGCAGTGGGACAGGGGGCTATAATTCACCCCTCCACCTT. This sequence encodes CASSGTGGYNSPLHL.

The chain is built from TRBV27 and TRBJ2-7; 10 bases fit TRBD2. This CDR3 has 18 residues. Germline V CDR1 and CDR2: MNHEY, SMNVEV (reference sequence). Trimming cost V 3 bases and J 5 bases; bases outside gene matches: 16. CDR3 sequence: CASSFELPLAGGGHEQYF. CDR3 in DNA: TGTGCCAGCAGTTTTGAGCTGCCCTTAGCGGGAGGAGGTCACGAGCAGTACTTC.

This clone has more than one count but fewer than ten. This chain links TRBV28 with TRBJ2-3; D call uncertain. Trimming took off 4 bases at V and 0 bases at J, with 11 bases between the two ends. Germline assignment: CDR1 MDHEN and CDR2 SYDVKM. The CDR3 length is 15 residues. CDR3 amino acids: CASSSPHGSTDTQYF. Here the CDR3 DNA reads TGTGCCAGCAGTTCTCCTCACGGAAGCACAGATACGCAGTATTTT.

This clone has only a few counts. The chain recombines TRBV4-1 with TRBJ2-7; TRBD2 matches 8 bases. The CDR3 sequence is 20 residues long. Trimming cost V 4 bases and J 0 bases; bases outside gene matches: 20. Germline lookup yields CDR1 MGHRA and CDR2 YSYEKL. CDR3 nucleotide sequence: TGCGCCAGCAGCCCGCGGGGCCCCCGAGCTAGCGGGCGAAACTCCTACGAGCAGTACTTC. Translating gives CASSPRGPRASGRNSYEQYF.

A remark on this clone: It may be a read error: a sequence one base away is much more abundant. The same CDR3 can be traced to other DNA sequences in this sample. The chain is built from TRBV30 and TRBJ2-1; 7 positions match TRBD2. The CDR3 spans 15 residues. Germline CDR1 is GTSNPN and CDR2 is SVGIG (reference sequence). The CDR3, as DNA: TGCGCCTGGAGTCCCTTGGGACTAACTAGCGATGAGCAGTTCTTC. Translating gives CAWSPLGLTSDEQFF.

The chain links TRBV18 to TRBJ2-6; no definite D call. The CDR3 runs 15 residues. In germline, CDR1 is KGHSH, CDR2 LQKENI. Trimming left V 3 bases short and J 1 base short, with 7 bases between. CDR3 region: CASSPAESGANVLTF. CDR3 DNA sequence: TGTGCCAGCTCACCCGCCGAATCTGGGGCCAACGTCCTGACTTTC.

The table lists this clone with a few counts. The J gene is TRBJ2-2, the V gene TRBV5-7, with D tentatively TRBD1 (6 bases). TRBV5-7 carries the ORF label, with uncertain function. The CDR3 runs to 10 residues. The CDR3, as DNA: TGTGCGGGGGCCGACCGAGGGCTGTTTTTT. This gives the protein CAGADRGLFF.

This clone was seen a handful of times. The chain couples TRBV10-3 to TRBJ2-1; D might be TRBD2 (7 bases). CDR3 length: 16 residues. Trimming removed 3 bases from V and 7 bases from J, with 19 bases in between. CDR1 and CDR2 from the germline V gene are ENHRY and SYGVKD. CDR3 sequence (DNA): TGTGCCATCAGTGAAGAGCGGGGTAGGGGGACGAATGAGCAGTTCTTC. This codes for CAISEERGRGTNEQFF.

DNA of the CDR3: TGTGCCAGCAGCTCGGATATACACAATGAGCAGTTCTTC. This sequence encodes CASSSDIHNEQFF. The chain links TRBV7-2 to TRBJ2-1; D ambiguous. Trimming pared 4 bases from V and 5 bases from J, leaving 9 bases between. CDR3 length: 13 amino acids. Germline loops: CDR1 SGHTA, CDR2 FQGNSA.

The chain carries TRBV19 and TRBJ1-1; D might be TRBD1 (5 bases). V was shortened by 5 bases and J by 2 bases, with 15 bases between the two germline ends. CDR3 size: 15 residues. Germline V CDR1 and CDR2: LNHDA, SQIVND (reference sequence). The CDR3, as DNA: TGTGCCAGTAGTTTCTGGGACGGGCGCAACACTGAAGCTTTCTTT. Amino acids: CASSFWDGRNTEAFF.

This clone came up a few times. The chain joins TRBV10-3 to TRBJ1-4; D is unresolved. V gave up 2 bases and J gave up 5 bases, with 6 bases separating them. The CDR3 is 13 residues long. Germline V gene data show CDR1 as ENHRY and CDR2 as SYGVKD. The CDR3 sequence is CAISEDLNEKLFF. CDR3 in DNA: TGTGCCATCAGTGAGGACCTGAATGAAAAACTGTTTTTT.

This clone was observed a handful of times. The rearrangement joins TRBV6-5 to TRBJ2-5; no definite D call. This CDR3 has 11 amino acids. Trimming stripped 6 bases from V and 2 bases from J, with 4 bases between. CDR1 is MNHEY, CDR2 SVGAGI, per germline. The CDR3 DNA follows: TGTGCCAGCAGCTCACAAGAGACCCAGTACTTC. This gives the protein CASSSQETQYF.

This clone was detected only a few times. CDR3 loop: CSVPSGRAVETQYF. The CDR3 nucleotides read TGCAGCGTTCCTAGCGGGAGGGCCGTGGAGACCCAGTACTTC. This chain joins TRBV29-1 and TRBJ2-5; TRBD2 aligns across 12 bases. The CDR3 covers 14 residues. Germline V CDR1 and CDR2: SQVTM, ANQGSEA. The trim removed 5 bases at V and 5 bases at J, leaving 6 bases unmatched.

The chain uses TRBV9 and TRBJ1-2; no clear D. CDR3 size: 12 residues. Deletions cut 1 base from V and 7 bases from J, with 8 bases between. CDR1 is SGDLS, CDR2 YYNGEE, per germline. The CDR3 reads CASSVSKGGYTF. The CDR3 DNA is TGTGCCAGCAGCGTATCCAAGGGTGGCTACACCTTC.

This clone was observed once. This chain uses TRBV7-3 with TRBJ2-5; D could derive from TRBD1 or TRBD2 (7 bases each). Germline V gene lookup returns CDR1 SGHTA and CDR2 FQGTGA. The CDR3 consists of 15 residues. V lost 5 bases to trimming and J lost 5 bases, with 18 bases between them. In DNA, the CDR3 is TGTGCCAGCAGCCCCGGGGGGACAGCGCGCGAGACCCAGTACTTC. Translated: CASSPGGTARETQYF.

This clone was counted between two and nine times. This chain uses TRBV29-1 with TRBJ2-7; maybe TRBD2 (6 bases). V was clipped by 5 bases and J by 5 bases, with 19 bases between them. CDR3 length: 14 amino acids. CDR1 and CDR2 from the germline V gene are SQVTM and ANQGSEA. Written as DNA, the CDR3 is TGCAGCGTTTACGGTGGGCAGGGCGGGGACGAGCAGTACTTC. Protein sequence: CSVYGGQGGDEQYF.